A selection of T cell receptor beta chains follows, all from one sample in a study of identifying expanded T cells in peripheral blood. Sequenced by immunoSEQ multiplex PCR; TCRdb stores in-frame clones only, minus some. The data contain 110,000 or so clones, roughly 90% of them singletons. Specimen: blood. These receptors were obtained from a person between 18 and 75 years old in good health. CDR3s include the opening cysteine and the closing phenylalanine or tryptophan. A D gene is named only where the DNA matches it firmly. Clone size is stated in some rows and not others, as once, few, many or a class when expanded.

NA | TRBJ2-5 | TRBD2 | TRBV11-2 | CASSWASGLQETQYF | TGTGCCAGCAGCTGGGCTAGCGGGCTACAAGAGACCCAGTACTTC
NA | TRBJ2-7 | TRBD1 | TRBV9 | CASSVNDRDYEQYF | TGTGCCAGCAGCGTAAACGACAGGGACTACGAGCAGTACTTC
NA | TRBJ2-2 | NA | TRBV27 | CASSLSSGGGELFF | TGTGCCAGCAGTTTATCTTCCGGGGGTGGGGAGCTGTTTTTT
NA | TRBJ1-1 | TRBD1 | TRBV12-5 | CASGSRQGRGDTEAFF | TGTGCTAGTGGTTCTCGACAGGGGCGGGGGGACACTGAAGCTTTCTTT
NA | TRBJ1-1 | NA | TRBV27 | CASSFIQGRTEAFF | TGTGCCAGCAGTTTTATCCAGGGCCGCACTGAAGCTTTCTTT
NA | TRBJ2-1 | NA | TRBV27 | CASSFSGYNEQFF | TGTGCCAGCAGTTTCAGTGGTTACAATGAGCAGTTCTTC
NA | TRBJ1-2 | NA | TRBV14 | CASSQGSPYGYTF | TGTGCCAGCAGCCAAGGGTCCCCCTATGGCTACACCTTC
NA | TRBJ1-1 | NA | TRBV2 | CASILGTEAFF | TGTGCCAGCATCTTGGGCACTGAAGCTTTCTTT
NA | TRBJ2-1 | NA | TRBV6-6 | CASRPLPGPYNEQFF | TGTGCCAGCAGGCCTCTACCGGGCCCCTACAATGAGCAGTTCTTC
NA | TRBJ1-5 | NA | TRBV7-2 | CASSLFEAGSQPQHF | TGTGCCAGCAGCTTATTTGAGGCAGGGTCTCAGCCCCAGCATTTT
NA | TRBJ1-1 | TRBD1 | TRBV19 | CASSRGQGVITSWHPPTEAFF | TGTGCCAGTAGCCGGGGACAGGGGGTTATAACCAGTTGGCATCCCCCTACTGAAGCTTTCTTT
NA | TRBJ1-2 | NA | TRBV5-5 | CASSSVDRLGYTF | TGTGCCAGCAGTTCCGTGGACCGGCTTGGCTACACCTTC
NA | TRBJ2-2 | NA | TRBV12-1 | CASSTSSGRLTGELFF | TGTGCCAGCAGCACCTCTAGCGGGAGACTTACCGGGGAGCTGTTTTTT
NA | TRBJ2-3 | TRBD1 | TRBV18 | CASSSHPGQLTDTQYF | TGTGCCAGCTCATCTCACCCGGGACAGCTCACAGATACGCAGTATTTT
NA | TRBJ2-1 | NA | TRBV4-1 | CASSQVQGNNEQFF | TGCGCCAGCAGCCAAGTCCAGGGAAACAATGAGCAGTTCTTC
NA | TRBJ1-1 | TRBD1 | TRBV28 | CAIHRGRNTEAFF | TGTGCCATACACAGGGGGCGTAACACTGAAGCTTTCTTT
once | TRBJ1-2 | TRBD1 | TRBV10-3 | CAITIGQDLSGYTF | TGTGCCATCACCATAGGACAGGACCTCAGTGGCTACACCTTC
NA | TRBJ2-1 | TRBD1 | TRBV19 | CASRNVDRIREQFF | TGTGCCAGCCGTAATGTGGACAGGATCCGGGAGCAGTTCTTC
once | TRBJ2-7 | TRBD1 | TRBV7-2 | CASSLVARGPYEQYF | TGTGCCAGCAGCTTAGTGGCCAGGGGGCCCTACGAGCAGTACTTC
NA | TRBJ1-3 | NA | TRBV4-3 | CASSHRGPGNTIYF | TGCGCCAGCAGCCATCGGGGGCCTGGAAACACCATATATTTT
NA | TRBJ2-7 | NA | TRBV20-1 | CSPRSSYEQYF | TGCAGTCCGCGGTCGTCCTACGAGCAGTACTTC
NA | TRBJ1-1 | TRBD1 | TRBV11-2 | CASSPGDRGRGEAFF | TGTGCCAGCAGCCCAGGGGACAGGGGTCGGGGTGAAGCTTTCTTT
NA | TRBJ2-1 | NA | TRBV7-9 | CASSQPGLRWNEQFF | TGTGCCAGCAGCCAGCCGGGACTCCGGTGGAATGAGCAGTTCTTC
NA | TRBJ2-7 | TRBD2 | TRBV6-5 | CASSFSRGVAVYEQYF | TGTGCCAGCAGTTTCTCACGGGGGGTGGCCGTCTACGAGCAGTACTTC
NA | TRBJ2-1 | NA | TRBV5-4 | CASSLGLGANNEQFF | TGTGCCAGCAGCTTGGGACTAGGGGCGAACAATGAGCAGTTCTTC
NA | TRBJ2-2 | NA | TRBV12-2 | CASRFLSKREWNTGELFF | TGTGCAAGTCGCTTTCTCTCAAAGCGGGAGTGGAACACCGGGGAGCTGTTTTTT
NA | TRBJ2-3 | TRBD2 | TRBV12-5 | CASGLVIAGAPDTQYF | TGTGCTAGTGGTTTAGTAATAGCGGGAGCTCCAGATACGCAGTATTTT
NA | TRBJ1-2 | TRBD1 | TRBV4-1 | CASSQGFTGDGYTF | TGCGCCAGCAGCCAAGGATTTACAGGGGATGGCTACACCTTC
once | TRBJ2-3 | TRBD2 | TRBV5-4 | CASSSRTSGSRDTQYF | TGTGCCAGCAGCTCTAGGACTAGCGGGAGTAGAGATACGCAGTATTTT
NA | TRBJ1-1 | NA | TRBV7-8 | CASSSGPANTEAFF | TGTGCCAGCAGCTCGGGACCGGCCAACACTGAAGCTTTCTTT
NA | TRBJ1-2 | NA | TRBV5-6 | CASSWPGSNGYTF | TGTGCCAGCAGCTGGCCGGGCTCAAATGGCTACACCTTC
few | TRBJ2-1 | TRBD1 | TRBV27 | CASSPRDRAYAYNEQFF | TGTGCCAGCAGTCCCCGGGACAGGGCGTATGCCTACAATGAGCAGTTCTTC
once | TRBJ2-2 | TRBD1 | TRBV5-1 | CASSFAGGLKTGELFF | TGCGCCAGCAGCTTTGCAGGGGGCCTAAAAACCGGGGAGCTGTTTTTT
NA | TRBJ1-4 | TRBD1 | TRBV18 | CASSPLGTGNEKLFF | TGTGCCAGCTCACCACTAGGGACAGGGAATGAAAAACTGTTTTTT
NA | TRBJ2-1 | TRBD2 | TRBV7-2 | CASSLGSGIGYNEQFF | TGTGCCAGCAGCTTAGGTAGCGGGATAGGGTACAATGAGCAGTTCTTC
once | TRBJ2-7 | TRBD2 | TRBV4-3 | CASSQERSGGSYEQYF | TGCGCCAGCAGCCAAGAGAGGTCGGGGGGGTCCTACGAGCAGTACTTC
NA | TRBJ2-7 | NA | TRBV5-1 | CASSLVGSSYEQYF | TGCGCCAGCAGCTTGGTGGGCAGCTCCTACGAGCAGTACTTC
NA | TRBJ1-4 | NA | TRBV23-1 | CASSHWTYTNEKLFF | TGCGCCAGCAGTCACTGGACATATACTAATGAAAAACTGTTTTTT
NA | TRBJ2-5 | TRBD1 | TRBV19 | CASSTESRGIETQYF | TGTGCCAGTAGTACCGAAAGCAGGGGGATAGAGACCCAGTACTTC
NA | TRBJ2-7 | NA | TRBV4-2 | CASSRLGAYEQYF | TGTGCCAGCAGCCGTTTGGGGGCTTACGAGCAGTACTTC
once | TRBJ1-5 | NA | TRBV27 | CASSFLGGENQPQHF | TGTGCCAGCAGTTTTTTAGGGGGAGAAAATCAGCCCCAGCATTTT